This T cell receptor (beta chain) was identified in a study of regulatory T cells in long-lasting Graves disease. As for the study in general: Over 5 years of antithyroid drugs plus positive TSH receptor antibodies defined persistent Graves' disease. Study conclusions and caveats: New patients shared some 980 public clonotypes, and persistent patients shared more, with a few thousand. Analysis covered peripheral blood alone, not thyroid tissue. Few sampled subjects may have lowered accuracy.

Ten or more counts support this clonotype. Its antigen is as yet unknown. Regarding time point: persistent/refractory GD, antithyroid drugs over 5 years with positive TRAb. The TCR library used RNA extracted from PBMCs. Relying on iRepertoire HTBI primers and Arm-PCR of CDR3 regions, the team built TCR beta libraries. TCRdb independently ran MiXCR on the multiplex PCR reads; one entry per CDR3 protein. The sample shows about 460,000 distinct CDR3 sequences, around a fifth of them seen only once. CDR1 and CDR2 (germline): DFQATT, SNEGSKA (reference sequence). V was clipped by 4 bases and J by 0 bases; unmatched bases: 9. CDR3 size: 16 residues.

The J gene is TRBJ1-5, the V gene TRBV20-1, with 7 bases that match TRBD1. The origin of this receptor is a female donor with Graves disease. Sample: peripheral blood mononuclear cells (PBMCs), taken when the disease was refractory, from a patient treated with antithyroid drugs. CDR3 protein: CSAIPGQTYSNQPQHF. The CDR3 nucleotides read TGCAGTGCTATCCCGGGACAGACCTATAGCAATCAGCCCCAGCATTTT.